The TCR beta chain described here comes from a study of blood T cell repertoires in COVID-19. Overall study: Collection of acute and convalescent COVID-19 samples took place in the United States, Italy and Spain. In each case, the material was cDNA or gDNA derived from T cells, B-cell-depleted T cells, or PBMCs.

Authors' analysis steps: Reference gene primer amplification gave nucleated cell count estimates. The data were produced by immunoSEQ multiplex PCR, yet TCRdb's version contains in-frame clones alone and is incomplete. That table is the source of V, J and clone size, and D and trimming were worked out from the DNA. The sample carries over 70,000 clones, 70% to 80% recorded once. Germline V gene sequence: CDR1 GTSNPN, CDR2 SVGIG (reference sequence). This CDR3 is 13 amino acids long. V gave up 0 bases and J gave up 7 bases, with 13 bases separating them. The receptor's source is a human donor in a cohort sampled during active COVID-19. The sequenced sample was peripheral blood. The chain uses TRBV30 and TRBJ2-7; D is possibly TRBD2 (6 bases). DNA for the CDR3: TGTGCCTGGAGTGTATGGGGACTCGAGGAGCAGTACTTC. Its protein product is CAWSVWGLEEQYF.